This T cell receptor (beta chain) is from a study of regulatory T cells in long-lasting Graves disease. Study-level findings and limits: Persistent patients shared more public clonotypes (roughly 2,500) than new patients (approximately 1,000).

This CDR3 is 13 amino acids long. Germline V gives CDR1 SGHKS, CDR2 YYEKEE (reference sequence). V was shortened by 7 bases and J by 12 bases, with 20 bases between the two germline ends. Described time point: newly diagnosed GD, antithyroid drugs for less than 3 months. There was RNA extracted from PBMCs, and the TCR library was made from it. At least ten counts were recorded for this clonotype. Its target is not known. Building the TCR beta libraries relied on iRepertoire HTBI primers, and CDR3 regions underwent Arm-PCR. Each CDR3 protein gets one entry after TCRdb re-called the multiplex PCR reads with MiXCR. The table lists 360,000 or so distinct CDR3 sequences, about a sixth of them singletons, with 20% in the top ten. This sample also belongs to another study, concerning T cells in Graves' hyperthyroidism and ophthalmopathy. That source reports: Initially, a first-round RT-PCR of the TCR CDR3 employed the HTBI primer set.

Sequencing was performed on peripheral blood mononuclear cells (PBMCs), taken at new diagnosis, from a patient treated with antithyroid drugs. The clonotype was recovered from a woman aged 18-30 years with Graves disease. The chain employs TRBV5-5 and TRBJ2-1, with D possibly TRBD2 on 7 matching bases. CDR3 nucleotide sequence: TGTGCCAGCGCCCGGGGGGCGGAATCGGCGCAGTTCTTC. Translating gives CASARGAESAQFF. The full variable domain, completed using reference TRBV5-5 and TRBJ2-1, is DAGVTQSPTHLIKTRGQQVTLRCSPISGHKSVSWYQQVLGQGPQFIFQYYEKEERGRGNFPDRFSARQFPNYSSELNVNALLLGDSALYLCASARGAESAQFFGPGTRLTVL.